This T cell receptor (beta chain) was observed in a study of brain T cells in children with intractable seizures. Study-wide results and limits: Absence of clones before surgery may stem from lower sequencing depth. Only CDR3 sequence similarity suggested viral specificity, without known HCMV serostatus.

The CDR3 runs 16 residues. J gave up 2 bases and V 6 bases, and 10 bases lay outside the gene matches. CDR1 and CDR2 from the germline V gene are LNHDA and SQIVND (reference sequence). Measured with immunoSEQ multiplex PCR; TCRdb has only the in-frame clones, and not every one. The table records 300,000 to 400,000 clones, 85% to 95% of them present only once. Sample time point: blood from clinic visit 5 months post-surgery; TSC patient then seizure free. Surgery cases with the highest brain T cell transcript signatures were chosen for sequencing. Before surgery, patients took at least one anti-epileptic drug. This clone has only one observation. Its antigen is not known.

This chain joins TRBV19 and TRBJ2-5; 9 bases are shared with TRBD2. The sequences come from peripheral blood, collected about 5 months after surgery. The TCR was taken from a boy under three years old with tuberous sclerosis and intractable seizures. CDR3 sequence (DNA): TGTGCCAGTAGCCCCTTTAGCGGGAGTTGGCAAGAGACCCAGTACTTC. This translates into CASSPFSGSWQETQYF.